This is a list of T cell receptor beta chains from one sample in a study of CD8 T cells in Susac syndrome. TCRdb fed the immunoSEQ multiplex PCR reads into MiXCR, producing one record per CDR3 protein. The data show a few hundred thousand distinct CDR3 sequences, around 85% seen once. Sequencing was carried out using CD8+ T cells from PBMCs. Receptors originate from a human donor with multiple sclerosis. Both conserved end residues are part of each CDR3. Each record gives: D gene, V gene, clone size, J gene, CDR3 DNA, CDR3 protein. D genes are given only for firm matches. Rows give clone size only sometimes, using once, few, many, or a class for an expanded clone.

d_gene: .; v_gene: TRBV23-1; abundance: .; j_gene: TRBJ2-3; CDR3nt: TGCGACTCAGAACGGGGAAGCACAGATACGCAGTATTTT; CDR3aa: CDSERGSTDTQYF
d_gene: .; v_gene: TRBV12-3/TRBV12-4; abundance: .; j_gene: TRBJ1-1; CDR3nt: TGTGCCAGCAGAAAGCTTCCGAACACTGAAGCTTTCTTT; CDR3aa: CASRKLPNTEAFF
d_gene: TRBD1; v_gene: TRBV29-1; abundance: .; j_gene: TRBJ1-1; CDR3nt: TGCAGCGTTGAAAGCCGGGACAGGAGGGTAATAGCTGAAGCTTTCTTT; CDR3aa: CSVESRDRRVIAEAFF
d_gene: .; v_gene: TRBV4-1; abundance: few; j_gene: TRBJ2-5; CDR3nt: TGCGCCAGCAGCCAGGGGGGAGAGGAGACCCAGTACTTC; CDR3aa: CASSQGGEETQYF
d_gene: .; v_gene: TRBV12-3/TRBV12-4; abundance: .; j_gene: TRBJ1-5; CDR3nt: TGTGCCAGCAGCGTAGGGGGGCTTCAGCCCCAGCATTTT; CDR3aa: CASSVGGLQPQHF
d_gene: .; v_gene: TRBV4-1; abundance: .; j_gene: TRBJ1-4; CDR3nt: TGCGCCAGCAGCCAAGTGGGGATGGATGAAAAACTGTTTTTT; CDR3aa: CASSQVGMDEKLFF
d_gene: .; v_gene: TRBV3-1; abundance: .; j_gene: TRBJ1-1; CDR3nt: TGTGCCAGCAGGAGCCTTGACCCGAACACTGAAGCTTTCTTT; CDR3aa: CASRSLDPNTEAFF
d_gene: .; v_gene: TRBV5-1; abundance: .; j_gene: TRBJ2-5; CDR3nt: TGCGCCAGCAGCTTACGGACACTACAAGAGACCCAGTACTTC; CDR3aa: CASSLRTLQETQYF
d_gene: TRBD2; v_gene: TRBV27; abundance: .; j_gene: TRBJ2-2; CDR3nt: TGTGCCAGCAGTTGGGGAGGGCTCACCGGGGAGCTGTTTTTT; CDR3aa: CASSWGGLTGELFF
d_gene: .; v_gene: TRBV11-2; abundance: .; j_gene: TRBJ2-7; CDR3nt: TGTGCCAGCAGTCCCAGTTGGAAGGAGCAGTACTTC; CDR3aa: CASSPSWKEQYF
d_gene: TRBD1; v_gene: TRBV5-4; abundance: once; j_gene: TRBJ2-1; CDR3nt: TGTGCCAGCAGCCCACCCACAGGGGTTTCCTACAATGAGCAGTTCTTC; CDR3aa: CASSPPTGVSYNEQFF
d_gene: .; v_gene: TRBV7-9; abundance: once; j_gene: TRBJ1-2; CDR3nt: TGTGCCAGCAGCTCCACCTCCGGGACGGCAACTAACTATGGCTACACCTTC; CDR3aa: CASSSTSGTATNYGYTF
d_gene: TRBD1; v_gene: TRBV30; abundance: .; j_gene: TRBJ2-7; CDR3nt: TGTGCCTGGAGTCAGATTCGCTCCGGACAGGGCGACGAGCAGTACTTC; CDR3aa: CAWSQIRSGQGDEQYF
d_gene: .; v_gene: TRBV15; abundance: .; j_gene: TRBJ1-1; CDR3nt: TGTGCCACCAGCAGAGATCGGGGAGGTGTGAACACTGAAGCTTTCTTT; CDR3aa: CATSRDRGGVNTEAFF
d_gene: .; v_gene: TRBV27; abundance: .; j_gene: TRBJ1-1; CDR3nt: TGTGCCAGCAGTCTAGGCCCCAGCGCTACTGAAGCTTTCTTT; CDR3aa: CASSLGPSATEAFF
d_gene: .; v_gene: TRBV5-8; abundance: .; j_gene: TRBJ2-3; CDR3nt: TGTGCCAGCAGCTTGGGGCTACCGGCACTCACAGATACGCAGTATTTT; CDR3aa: CASSLGLPALTDTQYF
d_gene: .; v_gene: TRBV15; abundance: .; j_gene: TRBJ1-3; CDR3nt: TGTGCCACCAGCACTCGTCTGTTGGGGACTGGAAACACCATATATTTT; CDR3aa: CATSTRLLGTGNTIYF
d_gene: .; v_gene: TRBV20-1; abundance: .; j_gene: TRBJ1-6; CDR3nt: TGCAGTGCTCTCCCCCAGGCAGGGCGTGGGTCACCCCTCCACTTT; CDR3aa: CSALPQAGRGSPLHF
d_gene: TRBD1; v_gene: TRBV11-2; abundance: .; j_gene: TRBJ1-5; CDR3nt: TGTGCCAGCAGCTTAGGGACAGGACCTAGCAATCAGCCCCAGCATTTT; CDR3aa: CASSLGTGPSNQPQHF
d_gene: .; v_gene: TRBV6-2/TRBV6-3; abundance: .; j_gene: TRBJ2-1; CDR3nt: TGTGCCAGCACCCCCGGCAATGAGCAGTTCTTC; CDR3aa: CASTPGNEQFF
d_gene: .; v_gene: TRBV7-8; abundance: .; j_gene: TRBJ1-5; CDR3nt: TGTGCCAGCAGCTTAGCGCGAGACAGCCGAAAGAGCAATCAGCCCCAGCATTTT; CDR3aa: CASSLARDSRKSNQPQHF
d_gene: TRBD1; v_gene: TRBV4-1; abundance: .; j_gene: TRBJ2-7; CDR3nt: TGCGCCAGCAGCCTTATACCCGGACAGGGTAACGAGCAGTACTTC; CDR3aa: CASSLIPGQGNEQYF
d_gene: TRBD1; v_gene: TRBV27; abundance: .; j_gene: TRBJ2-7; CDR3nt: TGTGCCAGCAGTCACCTTGGACAGGGGGCCTACGAGCAGTACTTC; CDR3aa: CASSHLGQGAYEQYF
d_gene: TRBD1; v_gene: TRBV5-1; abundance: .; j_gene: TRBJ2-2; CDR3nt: TGCGCCAGCAGCCCTCTCGGGACAGGGTCTACCACCGGGGAGCTGTTTTTT; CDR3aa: CASSPLGTGSTTGELFF
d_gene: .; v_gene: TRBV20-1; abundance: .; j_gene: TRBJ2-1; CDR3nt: TGCAGTGCGCTGGGCCTAGCCATCAATGAGCAGTTCTTC; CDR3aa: CSALGLAINEQFF
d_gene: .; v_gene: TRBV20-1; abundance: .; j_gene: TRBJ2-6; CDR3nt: TGCAGTGCCACCGACCCCTTCTCTGGGGCCAACGTCCTGACTTTC; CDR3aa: CSATDPFSGANVLTF
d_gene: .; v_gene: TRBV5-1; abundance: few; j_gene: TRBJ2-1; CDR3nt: TGCGCCAGCAGCTCCCCAGGGGTAGCGGTGTCCTACAATGAGCAGTTCTTC; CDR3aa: CASSSPGVAVSYNEQFF
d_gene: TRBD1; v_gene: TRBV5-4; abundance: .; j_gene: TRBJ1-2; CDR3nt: TGTGCCAGCAGCTACAGAGGGGGCGCCGATGGCTACACCTTC; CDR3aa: CASSYRGGADGYTF
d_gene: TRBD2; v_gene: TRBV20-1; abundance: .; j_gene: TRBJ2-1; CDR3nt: TGCAGTGCCTCCCCTTTTAGCGGGAGGGCCGAGAGGGATGAGCAGTTCTTC; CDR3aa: CSASPFSGRAERDEQFF
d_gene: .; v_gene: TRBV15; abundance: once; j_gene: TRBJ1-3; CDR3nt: TGTGCCACCAGCAATCCGACCAGGGGTCCAGACACCATATATTTT; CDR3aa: CATSNPTRGPDTIYF
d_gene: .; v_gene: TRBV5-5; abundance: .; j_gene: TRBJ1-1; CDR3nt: TGTGCCAGCAGCCAGAGTGACGGTTTAGGAGGGACTGAAGCTTTCTTT; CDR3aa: CASSQSDGLGGTEAFF
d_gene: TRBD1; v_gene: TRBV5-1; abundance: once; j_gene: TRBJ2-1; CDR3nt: TGCGCCAGCAGCTTGGCCGAAGAAGGGGGCGATGAGCAGTTCTTC; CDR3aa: CASSLAEEGGDEQFF
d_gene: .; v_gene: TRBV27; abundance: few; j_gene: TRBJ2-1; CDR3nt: TGTGCCAGCAGTTTTCTGGGGCATGAGCAGTTCTTC; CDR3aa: CASSFLGHEQFF
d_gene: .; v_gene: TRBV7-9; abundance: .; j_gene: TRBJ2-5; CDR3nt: TGTGCCAGCAGCTTAGGGGACTTCGCTTTGATGGCCCAGTACTTC; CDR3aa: CASSLGDFALMAQYF